The entry below describes one T cell receptor (beta chain). What it binds is unknown. Nobody among the patients had been given any treatment before thyroid surgery. This CDR3 spans 15 amino acids. Germline assignment: CDR1 DFQATT and CDR2 SNEGSKA (reference sequence). V lost 5 bases, J lost 2 bases, and 16 bases lay in between. Original processing methods: Built for papillary thyroid cancer, a distant-metastasis classifier drew on CDR3 differences across clinicopathological groups. TCRdb recomputed clones from the PCR reads via MiXCR. What appears here as the V and J calls and clone size reflects TCRdb's work, not the paper's. The sample holds approximately 19,000 clones, 34% seen once. The sample comes from a study of metastatic and nonmetastatic thyroid tumors. Study background: Thyroid patients, malignant and benign, had repertoires compared across blood and tumor or nodule tissue.

Study findings and constraints: In blood and tumor, TCR beta diversity was reportedly significantly higher in malignant thyroid tumors than in benign nodules.

The rearrangement links TRBV20-1 to TRBJ1-5; a weak D match, TRBD1 (5 bases). The sequence was obtained from a male donor with papillary thyroid cancer or a benign thyroid nodule (not recorded which). Some clones in this sample may be carry-over from other donors' samples. The sequenced sample was tumor tissue. In DNA form, the CDR3 reads TGCAGTGCTTATTTCTCAGGGTTCGGCAATCAGCCCCAGCATTTT. Translation: CSAYFSGFGNQPQHF.